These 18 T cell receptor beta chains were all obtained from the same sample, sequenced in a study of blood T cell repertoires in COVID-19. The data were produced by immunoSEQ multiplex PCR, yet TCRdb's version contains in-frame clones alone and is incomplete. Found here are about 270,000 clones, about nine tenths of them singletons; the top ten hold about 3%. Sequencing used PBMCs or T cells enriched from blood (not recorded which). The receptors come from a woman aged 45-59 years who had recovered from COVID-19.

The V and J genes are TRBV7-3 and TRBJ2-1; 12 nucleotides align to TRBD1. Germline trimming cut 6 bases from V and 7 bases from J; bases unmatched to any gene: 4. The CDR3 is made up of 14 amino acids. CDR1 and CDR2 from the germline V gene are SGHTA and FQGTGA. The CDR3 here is CASRGQGAGNEQFF. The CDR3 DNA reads TGTGCCAGCAGGGGACAGGGGGCCGGTAATGAGCAGTTCTTC. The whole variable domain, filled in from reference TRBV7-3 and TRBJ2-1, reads GAGVSQTPSNKVTEKGKYVELRCDPISGHTALYWYRQSLGQGPEFLIYFQGTGAADDSGLPNDRFFAVRPEGSVSTLKIQRTERGDSAVYLCASRGQGAGNEQFFGPGTRLTVL.

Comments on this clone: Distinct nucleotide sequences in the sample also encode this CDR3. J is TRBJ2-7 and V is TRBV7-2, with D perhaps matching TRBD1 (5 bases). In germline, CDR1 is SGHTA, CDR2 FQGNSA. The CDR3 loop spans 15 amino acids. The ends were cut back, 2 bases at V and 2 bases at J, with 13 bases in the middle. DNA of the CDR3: TGTGCCAGCAGCTTAAGGACACCCGGTGCCTACGAGCAGTACTTC. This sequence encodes CASSLRTPGAYEQYF.

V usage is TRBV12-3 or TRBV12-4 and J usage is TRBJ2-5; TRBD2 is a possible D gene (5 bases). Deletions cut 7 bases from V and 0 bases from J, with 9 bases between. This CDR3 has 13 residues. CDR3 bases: TGTGCCAGCAAACCCGGGGACCAAGAGACCCAGTACTTC. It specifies CASKPGDQETQYF.

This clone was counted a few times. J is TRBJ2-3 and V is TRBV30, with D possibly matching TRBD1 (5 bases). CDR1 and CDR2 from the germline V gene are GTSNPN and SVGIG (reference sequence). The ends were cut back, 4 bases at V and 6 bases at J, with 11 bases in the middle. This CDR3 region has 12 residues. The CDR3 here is CAWTTVSDTQYF. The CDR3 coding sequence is TGTGCCTGGACGACAGTTTCCGATACGCAGTATTTT.

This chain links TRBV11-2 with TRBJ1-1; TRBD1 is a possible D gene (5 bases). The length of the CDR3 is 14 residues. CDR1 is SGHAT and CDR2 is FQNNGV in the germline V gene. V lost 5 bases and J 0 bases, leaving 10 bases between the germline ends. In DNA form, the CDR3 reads TGTGCCAGCAGCCCCAGGGATATGAACACTGAAGCTTTCTTT. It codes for CASSPRDMNTEAFF. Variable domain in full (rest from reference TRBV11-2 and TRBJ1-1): EAGVAQSPRYKIIEKRQSVAFWCNPISGHATLYWYQQILGQGPKLLIQFQNNGVVDDSQLPKDRFSAERLKGVDSTLKIQPAKLEDSAVYLCASSPRDMNTEAFFGQGTRLTVV.

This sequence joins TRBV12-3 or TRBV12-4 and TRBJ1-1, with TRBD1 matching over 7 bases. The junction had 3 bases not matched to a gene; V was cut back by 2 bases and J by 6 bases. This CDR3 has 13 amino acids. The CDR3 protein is CASSLKGGAEAFF. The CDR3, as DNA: TGTGCCAGCAGTTTAAAAGGGGGCGCTGAAGCTTTCTTT.

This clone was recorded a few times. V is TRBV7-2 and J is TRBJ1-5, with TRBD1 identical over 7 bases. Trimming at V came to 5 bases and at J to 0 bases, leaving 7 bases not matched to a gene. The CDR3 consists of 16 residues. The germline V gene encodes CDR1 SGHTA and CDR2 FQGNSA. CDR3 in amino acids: CASSPLGTVSNQPQHF. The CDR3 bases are TGTGCCAGCAGCCCGCTTGGGACAGTTAGCAATCAGCCCCAGCATTTT.

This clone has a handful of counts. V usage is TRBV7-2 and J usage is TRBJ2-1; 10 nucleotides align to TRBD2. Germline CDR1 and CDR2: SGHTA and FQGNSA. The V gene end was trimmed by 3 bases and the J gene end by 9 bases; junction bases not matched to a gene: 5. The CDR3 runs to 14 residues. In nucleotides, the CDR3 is TGTGCCAGCAGCTTGCTAGCGGGAGAGAGTGAGCAGTTCTTC. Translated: CASSLLAGESEQFF.

CDR3 sequence: CASSEGTSGRETQYF. Written as DNA, the CDR3 is TGTGCCAGCAGTGAAGGGACTAGCGGTAGAGAGACCCAGTACTTC. The rearrangement joins TRBV6-4 to TRBJ2-5, with 11 bases fitting TRBD2. V was pared by 3 bases and J by 4 bases, with 4 bases of the junction left unmatched. There are 15 residues in the CDR3. From germline, CDR1 is MRHNA and CDR2 SNTAGT.

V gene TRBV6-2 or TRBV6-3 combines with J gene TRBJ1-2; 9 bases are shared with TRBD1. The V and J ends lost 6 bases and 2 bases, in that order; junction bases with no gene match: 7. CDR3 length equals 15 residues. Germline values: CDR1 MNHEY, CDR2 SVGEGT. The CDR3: CASSLQGTGNYGYTF. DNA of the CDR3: TGTGCCAGCAGCCTTCAAGGGACAGGGAACTATGGCTACACCTTC.

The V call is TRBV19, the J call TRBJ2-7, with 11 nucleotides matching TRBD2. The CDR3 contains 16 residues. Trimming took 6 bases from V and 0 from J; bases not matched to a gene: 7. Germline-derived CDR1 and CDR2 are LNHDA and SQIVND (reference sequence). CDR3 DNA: TGTGCCAGTAGCCGTAAGGGACTAGCGGCCTCCTACGAGCAGTACTTC. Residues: CASSRKGLAASYEQYF.

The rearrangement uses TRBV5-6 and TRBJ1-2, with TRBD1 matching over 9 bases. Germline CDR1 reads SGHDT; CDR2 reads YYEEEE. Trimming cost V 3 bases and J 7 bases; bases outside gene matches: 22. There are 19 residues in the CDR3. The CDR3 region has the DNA TGTGCCAGCAGCTCCATCAAAAACCTGGCCGGGACAGGGCTCCTTGGCTACACCTTC. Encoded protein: CASSSIKNLAGTGLLGYTF.

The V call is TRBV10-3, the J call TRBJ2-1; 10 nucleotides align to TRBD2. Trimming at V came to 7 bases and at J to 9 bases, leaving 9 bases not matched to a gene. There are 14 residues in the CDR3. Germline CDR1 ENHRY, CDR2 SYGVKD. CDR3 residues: CAITALAGSSEQFF. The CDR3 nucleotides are TGTGCCATCACTGCACTAGCGGGATCCAGTGAGCAGTTCTTC.

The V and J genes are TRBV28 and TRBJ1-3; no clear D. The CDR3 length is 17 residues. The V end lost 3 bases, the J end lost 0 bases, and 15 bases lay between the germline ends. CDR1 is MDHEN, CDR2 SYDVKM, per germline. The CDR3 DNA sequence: TGTGCCAGCAGTTTTGGTACCGCGGGATCCTCTGGAAACACCATATATTTT. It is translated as CASSFGTAGSSGNTIYF.

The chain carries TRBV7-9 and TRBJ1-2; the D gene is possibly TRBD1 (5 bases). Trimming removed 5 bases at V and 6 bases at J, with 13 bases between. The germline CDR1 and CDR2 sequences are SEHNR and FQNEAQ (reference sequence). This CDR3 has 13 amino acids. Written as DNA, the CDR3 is TGTGCCAGCAGCCTCAGACCGGGGGATGGCTACACCTTC. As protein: CASSLRPGDGYTF.

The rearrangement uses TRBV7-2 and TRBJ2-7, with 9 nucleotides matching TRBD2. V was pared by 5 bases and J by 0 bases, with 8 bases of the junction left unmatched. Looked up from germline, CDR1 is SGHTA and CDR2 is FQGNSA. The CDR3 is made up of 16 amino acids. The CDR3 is CASSPSLAGVSYEQYF. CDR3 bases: TGTGCCAGCAGCCCCTCACTAGCGGGTGTCTCCTACGAGCAGTACTTC.

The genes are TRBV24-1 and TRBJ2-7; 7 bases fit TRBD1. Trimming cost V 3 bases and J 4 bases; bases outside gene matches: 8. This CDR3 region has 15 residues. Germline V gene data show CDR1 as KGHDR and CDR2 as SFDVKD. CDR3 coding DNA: TGTGCCACCAGTGATCCTCGGACAGGTTGGTACGAGCAGTACTTC. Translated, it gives CATSDPRTGWYEQYF.

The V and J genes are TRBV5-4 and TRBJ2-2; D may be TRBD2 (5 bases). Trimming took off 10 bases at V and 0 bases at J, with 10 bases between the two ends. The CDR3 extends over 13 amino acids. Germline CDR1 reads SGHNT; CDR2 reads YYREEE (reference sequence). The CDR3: CAAGGANTGELFF. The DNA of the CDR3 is TGTGCCGCGGGCGGAGCGAACACCGGGGAGCTGTTTTTT.